This T cell receptor beta chain came from a study of CD8 T cell repertoires and HIV-1 epitope variants (dated by TCRdb to the early 2020s). Describing the broader study: In separate culture wells, T cells were stimulated with each of twenty-five peptides that represented autologous and known Gag and Nef epitope variants. A CMV, EBV and flu peptide pool, the Ebola AY9 epitope as negative control, and a no-peptide well were included as control conditions. Three Gag epitope families and Nef HW9 and YT9 were included among the tested epitopes. T cells were enriched using the EasySep Human T Cell Enrichment Kit and were co-cultured with equal numbers of autologous T cell-negative cells serving as antigen-presenting cells. The cultures were grown for ten to eleven days in IMDM with gentamicin, and half of the media was changed on days 3 and 7 with IL-2, IL-7 and IL-15 added. A 1M T cell aliquot was kept as an uncultured baseline condition, separate from the roughly 76 T cell cultures. A total of over 65 T cell cultures were run, with each culture condition done in triplicate except for one peptide, which was done in duplicate. Here is what the overall study found, with its caveats: The assay identified only TCR beta chains and indicated proliferation to antigen, not T cell function or cytokine profile. The Nef KF9 family was recognized by five clonotypes and the HW9 family by one, and no responses to the TAALDMSHF plasma variant were observed. The study identified 8 or 9 antigen-specific TCR beta clonotypes, more than 5 of which appeared to be cross-reactive for autologous or known escape epitope variants.

The EasySep Human CD8+ T Cell Enrichment Kit was used on day 10 to isolate CD8+ T cells from every culture. This clone came up a few times. There is no known antigen for this receptor. Qualities for individual bases were not recorded, and no much larger clone is one base off. Sequencing of TCR beta CDR3 regions was performed at survey depth on the immunoSEQ platform. The QIAamp DNA micro kit was used to extract genomic DNA from every cultured and uncultured CD8+ T cell population. The study's own analysis went as follows. Samples with fewer than 5,000 productive reads were excluded, resulting in the removal of about 6% of the roughly 75 HIV peptide-stimulated cultures. A MANAFEST web app trimmed sequences to CDR3 and removed nonproductive sequences, CDR3s under 5 amino acids, and those not starting C or ending F/W. For a clonotype to count as antigen-specific, the clonotype had to expand relative to the no-peptide control in at least 2 of 3 replicates at FDR 0.01, and only within one epitope family. A specific clonotype also had to show a frequency at least fivefold higher than in wells stimulated with peptides from other epitope families. TCRdb re-hosts the immuneACCESS table, in-frame sequences only. Its copies lack some clones; in the studies checked, an unresolved V gene accounts for under half of them, and the cause for the rest is not known. That table is the source of V, J and clone size, and D and trimming were worked out from the DNA. The table for this sample lists a few thousand clones; less than 75% of them were counted only once. The top ten hold 44% of the sample.

The receptor's source is a male donor with HIV. The sample comprised cultured CD8+ T cells derived from PBMCs.

Here is the DNA: TGTGCCAGCAGTTACAGGGGGATTTCCTACGAGCAGTACTTC. Its translation is CASSYRGISYEQYF. Recombination joined TRBV28 with TRBJ2-7, and 8 bases in between align with TRBD1. Looking up the germline V gene yields CDR1 MDHEN and CDR2 SYDVKM. Measured from the cysteine to the phenylalanine, the CDR3 is 14 residues long. CDR3 DNA only is kept here, 42 bases in frame from base 1. Here V drops 4 bases and J drops 1 base, and the junction holds 3 bases not matched to any gene.